Presented here are 8 T cell receptor beta chains from one specimen sequenced in a study of blood T cells in healthy people across ages. Through a sample-barcoded 5' primer and a J-beta primer mix, a second PCR was run for roughly 7 to 12 cycles. One entry per CDR3 protein, called by TCRdb with MiXCR from the 5' RACE reads. Among hundreds of thousands of distinct CDR3 sequences listed, 58% were seen once. The sequencing sample was made of blood. The receptors shown here come from a man in his sixties in good health.

This clonotype was picked up a small number of times. The chain employs TRBV20-1 and TRBJ2-3; TRBD2 aligns across 13 bases. CDR3 length: 15 amino acids. Germline V gives CDR1 DFQATT, CDR2 SNEGSKA (reference sequence). The trim removed 4 bases at V and 1 base at J, leaving 2 bases unmatched. The CDR3 bases are TGCAGTGCTACAGGGACTAGCGGGGGCACAGATACGCAGTATTTT. Amino acid sequence: CSATGTSGGTDTQYF.

CDR3: CATSSLLASGGQDTQYF. The CDR3 DNA is TGTGCCACCAGCAGCCTATTGGCAAGCGGGGGTCAGGATACGCAGTATTTT. The chain combines TRBV15 with TRBJ2-3; 8 bases fit TRBD2. Germline CDR1 LNHNV, CDR2 YYDKDF (reference sequence). Losses at the gene ends were 3 bases for V and 6 bases for J; bases not matched to a gene: 14. This CDR3 is built from 17 residues. Full variable domain (outside the CDR3, taken from reference TRBV15 and TRBJ2-3): DAMVIQNPRYQVTQFGKPVTLSCSQTLNHNVMYWYQQKSSQAPKLLFHYYDKDFNNEADTPDNFQSRRPNTSFCFLDIRSPGLGDTAMYLCATSSLLASGGQDTQYFGPGTRLTVL.

The CDR3 loop is CASSRQGSGPYEQYF. In DNA, the CDR3 is TGCGCCAGCAGCCGACAGGGTTCGGGGCCCTACGAGCAGTACTTC. The chain combines TRBV5-1 with TRBJ2-7, with 7 bases aligning to TRBD1. This CDR3 is built from 15 residues. The trim removed 4 bases at V and 2 bases at J, leaving 9 bases unmatched. CDR1 is SGHRS, CDR2 YFSETQ, per germline.

The chain joins TRBV6-1 to TRBJ1-1, with unresolved D. V was cut by 6 bases and J by 7 bases, with 15 bases left in between. This CDR3 spans 13 amino acids. In germline, CDR1 is MNHNS, CDR2 SASEGT. CDR3 in DNA: TGTGCCAGCAGGACGACAAGCCCCCTTGAAGCTTTCTTT. It specifies CASRTTSPLEAFF.

The chain is built from TRBV20-1 and TRBJ2-1; D possibly matches TRBD1 or TRBD2 (5 bases each). Trimming took off 6 bases at V and 0 bases at J, with 18 bases between the two ends. The V gene's germline CDR1 is DFQATT and CDR2 SNEGSKA (reference sequence). CDR3 length equals 16 residues. The CDR3 bases are TGCAGTGCCGCCCCTAGGGACCGACCCTCCTACAATGAGCAGTTCTTC. It yields the protein CSAAPRDRPSYNEQFF.

The V gene is TRBV12-3 or TRBV12-4, the J gene TRBJ2-7; TRBD2 aligns across 12 bases. CDR3 length: 16 residues. Unmatched junction bases numbered 6, after V lost 6 bases and J lost 0 bases. The CDR3 region has the DNA TGTGCCAGCAGCCTAGGACTAGCGGGGAGCTCCTACGAGCAGTACTTC. Translation gives CASSLGLAGSSYEQYF.

This chain joins TRBV7-9 and TRBJ2-7; a weak D match, TRBD2 (5 bases). TRBJ2-5 explains the end of the DNA better; the J call may be wrong. This CDR3 comprises 14 residues. Germline CDR1 SEHNR, CDR2 FQNEAQ (reference sequence). CDR3 bases: TGTGCCAGCAGCCAACGGGCTAGCTTCGAGACCCAGTACTTC. This encodes CASSQRASFETQYF.

For this clonotype: This may arise from a read error, as a much more abundant clone is one base away. V and J are TRBV7-2 and TRBJ1-1; TRBD1 agrees at 12 bases. The CDR3 is made up of 17 amino acids. CDR1 and CDR2 from the germline V gene are SGHTA and FQGNSA. Losses at the gene ends were 5 bases for V and 1 base for J; bases not matched to a gene: 8. CDR3: CASSATGQGAPNTEAFF. CDR3 nucleotide sequence: TGTGCCAGCAGCGCAACGGGACAGGGGGCGCCGAACACTGAAGCTTTCTTT.